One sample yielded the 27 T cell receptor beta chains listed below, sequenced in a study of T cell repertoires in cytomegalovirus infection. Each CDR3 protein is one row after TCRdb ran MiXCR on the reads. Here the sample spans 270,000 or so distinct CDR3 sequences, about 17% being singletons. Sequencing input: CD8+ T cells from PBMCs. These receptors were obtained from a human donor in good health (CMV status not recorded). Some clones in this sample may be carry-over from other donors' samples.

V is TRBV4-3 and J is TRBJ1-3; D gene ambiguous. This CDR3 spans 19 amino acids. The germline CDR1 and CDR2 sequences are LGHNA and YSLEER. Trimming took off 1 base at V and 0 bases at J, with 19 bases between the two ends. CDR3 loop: CASSQVRRGPESSGNTIYF. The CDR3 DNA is TGCGCCAGCAGCCAAGTTCGACGAGGACCCGAAAGCTCTGGAAACACCATATATTTT.

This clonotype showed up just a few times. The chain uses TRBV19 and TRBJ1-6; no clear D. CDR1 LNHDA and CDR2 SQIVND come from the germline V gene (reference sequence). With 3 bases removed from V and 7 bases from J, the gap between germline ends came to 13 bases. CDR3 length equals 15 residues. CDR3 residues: CASSIGQLENSPLHF. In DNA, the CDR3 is TGTGCCAGTAGTATCGGTCAGCTGGAGAATTCACCCCTCCACTTT. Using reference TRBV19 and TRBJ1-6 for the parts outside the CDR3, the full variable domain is DGGITQSPKYLFRKEGQNVTLSCEQNLNHDAMYWYRQDPGQGLRLIYYSQIVNDFQKGDIAEGYSVSREKKESFPLTVTSAQKNPTAFYLCASSIGQLENSPLHFGNGTRLTVT.

The CDR3: CASSPLAESSYNEQFF. DNA for the CDR3: TGTGCCAGCAGCCCACTAGCGGAGAGCTCCTACAATGAGCAGTTCTTC. The chain links TRBV11-3 to TRBJ2-1, with 8 nucleotides matching TRBD2. Germline loops: CDR1 SGHNT, CDR2 YENEEA. The CDR3 totals 16 residues. V shed 5 bases, J shed 0 bases, and the junction held 6 bases outside the gene matches.

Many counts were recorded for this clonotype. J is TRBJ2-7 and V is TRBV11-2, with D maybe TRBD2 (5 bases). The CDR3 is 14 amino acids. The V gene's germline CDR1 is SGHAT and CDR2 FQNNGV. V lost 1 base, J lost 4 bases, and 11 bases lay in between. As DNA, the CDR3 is TGTGCCAGCAGCTTAGCGGCCGGGGTGTACGAGCAGTACTTC. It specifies CASSLAAGVYEQYF.

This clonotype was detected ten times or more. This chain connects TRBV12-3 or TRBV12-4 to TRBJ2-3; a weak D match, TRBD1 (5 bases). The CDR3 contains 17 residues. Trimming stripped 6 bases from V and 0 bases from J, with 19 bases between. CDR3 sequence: CASSYTLWTKSTDTQYF. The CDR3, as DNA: TGTGCCAGCAGCTACACTCTTTGGACAAAGAGCACAGATACGCAGTATTTT.

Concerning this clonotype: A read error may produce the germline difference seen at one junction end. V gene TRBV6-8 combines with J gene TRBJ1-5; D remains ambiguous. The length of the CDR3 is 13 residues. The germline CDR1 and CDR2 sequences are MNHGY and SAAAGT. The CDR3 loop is CASSEFSNQSQHF. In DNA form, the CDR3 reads TGTGCCAGCAGTGAATTTAGCAATCAGTCCCAGCATTTT.

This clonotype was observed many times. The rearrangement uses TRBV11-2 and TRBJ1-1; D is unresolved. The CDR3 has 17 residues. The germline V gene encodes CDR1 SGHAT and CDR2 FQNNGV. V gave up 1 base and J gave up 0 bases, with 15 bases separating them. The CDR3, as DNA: TGTGCCAGCAGCTTAGGTGTTTTGCGGGATATGAACACTGAAGCTTTCTTT. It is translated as CASSLGVLRDMNTEAFF.

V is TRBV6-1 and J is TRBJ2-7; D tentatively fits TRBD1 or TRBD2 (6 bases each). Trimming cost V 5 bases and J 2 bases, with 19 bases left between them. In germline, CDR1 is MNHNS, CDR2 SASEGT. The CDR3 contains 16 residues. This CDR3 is CASSTLETGAPYEQYF. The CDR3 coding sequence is TGTGCCAGCAGTACTTTGGAGACGGGGGCCCCCTACGAGCAGTACTTC.

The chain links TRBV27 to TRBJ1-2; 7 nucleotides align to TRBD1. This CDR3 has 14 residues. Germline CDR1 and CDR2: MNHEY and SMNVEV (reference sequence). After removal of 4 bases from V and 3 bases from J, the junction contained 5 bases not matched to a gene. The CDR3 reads CASSSLRGDYGYTF. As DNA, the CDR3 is TGTGCCAGCAGTTCCCTCAGGGGGGACTATGGCTACACCTTC.

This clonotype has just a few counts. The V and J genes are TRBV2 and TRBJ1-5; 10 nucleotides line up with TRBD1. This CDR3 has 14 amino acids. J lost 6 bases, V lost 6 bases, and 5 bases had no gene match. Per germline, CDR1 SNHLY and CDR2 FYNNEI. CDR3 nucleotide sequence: TGTGCCAGCAGGGACAGGGGGTATCTTCAGCCCCAGCATTTT. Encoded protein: CASRDRGYLQPQHF. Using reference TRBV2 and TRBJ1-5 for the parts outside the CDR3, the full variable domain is EPEVTQTPSHQVTQMGQEVILRCVPISNHLYFYWYRQILGQKVEFLVSFYNNEISEKSEIFDDQFSVERPDGSNFTLKIRSTKLEDSAMYFCASRDRGYLQPQHFGDGTRLSIL.

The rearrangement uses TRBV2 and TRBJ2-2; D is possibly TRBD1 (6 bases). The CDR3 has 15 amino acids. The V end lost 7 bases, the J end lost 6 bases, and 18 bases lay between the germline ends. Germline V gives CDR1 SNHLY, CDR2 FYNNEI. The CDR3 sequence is CASIPETGWAGELFF. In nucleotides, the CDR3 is TGTGCCAGCATCCCAGAAACAGGGTGGGCCGGGGAGCTGTTTTTT.

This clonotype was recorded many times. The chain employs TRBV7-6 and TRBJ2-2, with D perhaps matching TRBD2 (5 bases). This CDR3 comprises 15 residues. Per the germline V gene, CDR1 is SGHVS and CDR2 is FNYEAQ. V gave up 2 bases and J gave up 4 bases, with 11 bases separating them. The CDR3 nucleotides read TGTGCCAGCAGCTTAAGTGGACTGGGCACCGGGGAGCTGTTTTTT. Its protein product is CASSLSGLGTGELFF.

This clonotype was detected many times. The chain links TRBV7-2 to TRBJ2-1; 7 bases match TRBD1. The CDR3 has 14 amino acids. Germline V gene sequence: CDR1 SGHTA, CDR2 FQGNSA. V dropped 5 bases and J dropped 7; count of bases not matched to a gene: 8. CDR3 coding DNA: TGTGCCAGCAGCCCAAGACAGGGTAATAATGAGCAGTTCTTC. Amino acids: CASSPRQGNNEQFF. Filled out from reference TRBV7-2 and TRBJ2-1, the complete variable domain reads GAGVSQSPSNKVTEKGKDVELRCDPISGHTALYWYRQSLGQGLEFLIYFQGNSAPDKSGLPSDRFSAERTGGSVSTLTIQRTQQEDSAVYLCASSPRQGNNEQFFGPGTRLTVL.

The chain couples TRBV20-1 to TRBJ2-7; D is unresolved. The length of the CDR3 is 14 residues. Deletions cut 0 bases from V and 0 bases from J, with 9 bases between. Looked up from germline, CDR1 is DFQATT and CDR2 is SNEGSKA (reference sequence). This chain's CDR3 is CSARDQYLSYEQYF. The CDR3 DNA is TGCAGTGCTAGAGATCAGTACCTCTCCTACGAGCAGTACTTC.

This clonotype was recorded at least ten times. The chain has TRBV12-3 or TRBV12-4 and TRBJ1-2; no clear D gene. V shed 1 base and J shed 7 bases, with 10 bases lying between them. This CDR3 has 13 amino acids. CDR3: CASSLGGRSGYTF. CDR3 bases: TGTGCCAGCAGTTTAGGAGGACGGAGTGGCTACACCTTC.

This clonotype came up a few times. The CDR3 loop is CASTRGESYEQYF. Written as DNA, the CDR3 is TGTGCCAGCACCCGAGGGGAGTCCTACGAGCAGTACTTC. This rearrangement joins TRBV7-2 to TRBJ2-7; D may correspond to TRBD1 or TRBD2 (5 bases each). The V gene's germline CDR1 is SGHTA and CDR2 FQGNSA. This CDR3 is built from 13 residues. Trimming shortened V by 7 bases and J by 1 base, and 11 bases separated the two germline ends.

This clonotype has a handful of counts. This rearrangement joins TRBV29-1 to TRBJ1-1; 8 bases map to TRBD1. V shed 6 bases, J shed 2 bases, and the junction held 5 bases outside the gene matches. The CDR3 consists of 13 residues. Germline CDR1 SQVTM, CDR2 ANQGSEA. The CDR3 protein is CSVHGTGNTEAFF. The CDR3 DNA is TGCAGCGTCCACGGGACAGGAAACACTGAAGCTTTCTTT.

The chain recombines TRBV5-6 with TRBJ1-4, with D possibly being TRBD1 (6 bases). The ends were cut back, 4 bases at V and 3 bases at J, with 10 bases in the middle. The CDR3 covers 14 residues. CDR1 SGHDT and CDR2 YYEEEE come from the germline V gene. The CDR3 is CASSPGTSNEKLFF. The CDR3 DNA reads TGTGCCAGCAGCCCCGGGACATCTAATGAAAAACTGTTTTTT. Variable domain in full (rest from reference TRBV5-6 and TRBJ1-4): DAGVTQSPTHLIKTRGQQVTLRCSPKSGHDTVSWYQQALGQGPQFIFQYYEEEERQRGNFPDRFSGHQFPNYSSELNVNALLLGDSALYLCASSPGTSNEKLFFGSGTQLSVL.

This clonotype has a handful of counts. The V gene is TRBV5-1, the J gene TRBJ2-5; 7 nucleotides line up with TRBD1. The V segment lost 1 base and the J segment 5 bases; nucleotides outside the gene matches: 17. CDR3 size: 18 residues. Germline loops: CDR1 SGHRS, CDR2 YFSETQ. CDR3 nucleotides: TGCGCCAGCAGCTTGAGAGACAGGGTGATTTTTGCCGTGGAGACCCAGTACTTC. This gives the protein CASSLRDRVIFAVETQYF. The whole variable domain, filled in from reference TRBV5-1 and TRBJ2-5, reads KAGVTQTPRYLIKTRGQQVTLSCSPISGHRSVSWYQQTPGQGLQFLFEYFSETQRNKGNFPGRFSGRQFSNSRSEMNVSTLELGDSALYLCASSLRDRVIFAVETQYFGPGTRLLVL.

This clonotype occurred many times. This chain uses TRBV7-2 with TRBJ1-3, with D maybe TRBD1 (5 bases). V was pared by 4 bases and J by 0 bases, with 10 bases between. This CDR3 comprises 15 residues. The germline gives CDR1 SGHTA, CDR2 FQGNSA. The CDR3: CASSSGRSSGNTIYF. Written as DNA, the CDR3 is TGTGCCAGCAGCTCGGGACGGAGCTCTGGAAACACCATATATTTT.

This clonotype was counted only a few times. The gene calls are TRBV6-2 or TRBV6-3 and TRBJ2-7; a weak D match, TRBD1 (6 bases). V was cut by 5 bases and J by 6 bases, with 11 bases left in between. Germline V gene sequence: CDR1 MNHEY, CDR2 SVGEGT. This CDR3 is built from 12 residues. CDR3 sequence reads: CASSEQTGEQYF. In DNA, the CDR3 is TGTGCCAGCAGTGAACAGACAGGCGAGCAGTACTTC.

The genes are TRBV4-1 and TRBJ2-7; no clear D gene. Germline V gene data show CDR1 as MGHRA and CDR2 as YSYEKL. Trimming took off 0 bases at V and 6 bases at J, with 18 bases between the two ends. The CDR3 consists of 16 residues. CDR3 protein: CASSQDPTNFRREQYF. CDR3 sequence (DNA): TGCGCCAGCAGCCAAGACCCCACAAACTTCAGGCGCGAGCAGTACTTC.

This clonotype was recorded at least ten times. CDR3 in amino acids: CASSQERRQGNAEAFF. CDR3 nucleotides: TGCGCCAGCAGCCAAGAACGCCGACAGGGGAATGCTGAAGCTTTCTTT. The chain joins TRBV4-1 to TRBJ1-1; 8 positions match TRBD1. Germline loops: CDR1 MGHRA, CDR2 YSYEKL. V dropped 0 bases and J dropped 6; count of bases not matched to a gene: 9. The CDR3 totals 16 residues.

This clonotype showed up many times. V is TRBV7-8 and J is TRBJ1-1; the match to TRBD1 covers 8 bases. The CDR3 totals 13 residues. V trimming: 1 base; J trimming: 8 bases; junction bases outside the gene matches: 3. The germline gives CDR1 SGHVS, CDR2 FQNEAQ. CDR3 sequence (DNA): TGTGCCAGCAGCTTAGTCGGGGACAGGGAAGCTTTCTTT. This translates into CASSLVGDREAFF. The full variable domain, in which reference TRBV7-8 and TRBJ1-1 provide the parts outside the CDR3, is GAGVSQSPRYKVAKRGQDVALRCDPISGHVSLFWYQQALGQGPEFLTYFQNEAQLDKSGLPSDRFFAERPEGSVSTLKIQRTQQEDSAVYLCASSLVGDREAFFGQGTRLTVV.

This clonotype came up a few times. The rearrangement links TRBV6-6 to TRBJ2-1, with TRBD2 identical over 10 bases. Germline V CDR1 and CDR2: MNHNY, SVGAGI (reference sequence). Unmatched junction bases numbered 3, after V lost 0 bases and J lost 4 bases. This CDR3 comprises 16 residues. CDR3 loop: CASSYSTSGEYNEQFF. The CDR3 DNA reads TGTGCCAGCAGTTACTCCACTAGCGGGGAATACAATGAGCAGTTCTTC.

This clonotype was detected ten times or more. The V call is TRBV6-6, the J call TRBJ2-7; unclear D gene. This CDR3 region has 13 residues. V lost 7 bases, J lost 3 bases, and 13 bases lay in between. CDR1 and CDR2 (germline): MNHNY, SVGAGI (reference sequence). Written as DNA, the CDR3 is TGTGCCAGCAAGTCCCAGGCCCTCTACGAGCAGTACTTC. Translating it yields CASKSQALYEQYF.

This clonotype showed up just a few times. The CDR3, as DNA: TGCAGCGTTGACAGGGGAAACACTGAAGCTTTCTTT. This encodes CSVDRGNTEAFF. The J gene is TRBJ1-1, the V gene TRBV29-1; possibly TRBD1 for D (6 bases). V gave up 3 bases and J gave up 2 bases, with 7 bases separating them. The CDR3 is 12 amino acids. Germline CDR1 and CDR2: SQVTM and ANQGSEA.